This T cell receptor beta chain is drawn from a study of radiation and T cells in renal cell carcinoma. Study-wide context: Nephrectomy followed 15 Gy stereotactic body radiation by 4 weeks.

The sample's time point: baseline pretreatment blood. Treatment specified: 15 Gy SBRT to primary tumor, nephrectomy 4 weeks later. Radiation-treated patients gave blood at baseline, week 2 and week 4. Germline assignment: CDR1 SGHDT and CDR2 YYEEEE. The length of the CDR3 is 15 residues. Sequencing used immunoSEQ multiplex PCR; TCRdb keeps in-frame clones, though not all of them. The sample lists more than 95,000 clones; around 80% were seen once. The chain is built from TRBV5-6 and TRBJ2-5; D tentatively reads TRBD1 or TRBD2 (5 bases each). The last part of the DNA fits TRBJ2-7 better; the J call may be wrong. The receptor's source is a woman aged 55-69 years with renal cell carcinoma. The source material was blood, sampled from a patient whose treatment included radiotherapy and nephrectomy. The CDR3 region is CASSLGRDGIYEQYF. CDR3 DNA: TGTGCCAGCAGCTTGGGCCGGGACGGAATCTACGAGCAGTACTTC.